This T cell receptor (beta chain) was documented in a study of cytomegalovirus exposure and HLA in healthy donors. Looking at the study overall: Out of about 360 genotyped donors, roughly 80% belonged to the Caucasian-associated ancestry cluster. Study-wide points: The authors enumerated roughly 180 TCR beta chains as linked to cytomegalovirus. A later analysis reportedly found fewer N-insertions in an Asian-associated ancestry cluster than the approximately 670-donor mean.

Concerning this clone itself: Its antigen is unknown.

PCR used 60 Vbeta primers and 13 Jbeta primers. Assay: immunoSEQ multiplex PCR; the TCRdb copy retains only in-frame clones and omits some. In all, the sample yields roughly 190,000 clones. Germline V CDR1 and CDR2: SGHDT, YYEEEE. There are 12 residues in the CDR3. V dropped 3 bases and J dropped 6 bases, with 6 bases sitting between them. This sequence was found in a woman between 18 and 29 years old in good health and CMV-seropositive. The sequencing sample was made of PBMCs. The chain joins TRBV5-6 to TRBJ2-2, with D possibly TRBD2 on 5 matching bases. This CDR3 reads CASSSSSGELFF. The CDR3 nucleotides are TGTGCCAGCAGCTCTAGCTCCGGGGAGCTGTTTTTT.